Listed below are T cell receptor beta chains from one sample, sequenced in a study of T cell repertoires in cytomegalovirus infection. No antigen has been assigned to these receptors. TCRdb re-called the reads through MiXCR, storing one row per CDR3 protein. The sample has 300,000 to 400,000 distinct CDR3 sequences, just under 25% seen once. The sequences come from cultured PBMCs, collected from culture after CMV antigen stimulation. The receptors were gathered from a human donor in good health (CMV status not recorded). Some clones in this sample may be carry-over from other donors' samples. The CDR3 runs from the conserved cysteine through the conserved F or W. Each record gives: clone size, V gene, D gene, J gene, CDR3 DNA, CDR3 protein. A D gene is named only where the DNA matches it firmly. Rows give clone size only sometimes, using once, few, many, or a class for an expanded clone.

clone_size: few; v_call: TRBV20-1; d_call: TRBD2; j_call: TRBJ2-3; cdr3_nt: TGCAGTGCCCGGACTAGCGGGAGAGTCGGAGATACGCAGTATTTT; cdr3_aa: CSARTSGRVGDTQYF
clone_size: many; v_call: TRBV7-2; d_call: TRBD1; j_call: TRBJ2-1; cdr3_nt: TGTGCCAGCAGTCAGCCGGGACAGGGCACGAATGAGCAGTTCTTC; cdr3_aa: CASSQPGQGTNEQFF
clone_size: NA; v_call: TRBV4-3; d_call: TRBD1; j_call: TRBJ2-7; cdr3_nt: TGCGCCAGCAGCCAAGACCGGACAGGGGACAGCTACGAGCAGTACTTC; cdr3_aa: CASSQDRTGDSYEQYF
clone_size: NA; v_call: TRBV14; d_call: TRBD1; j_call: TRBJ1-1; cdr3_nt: TGTGCCAACCATCCGGGACAGAGGAACACTGAAGCTTTCTTT; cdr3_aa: CANHPGQRNTEAFF
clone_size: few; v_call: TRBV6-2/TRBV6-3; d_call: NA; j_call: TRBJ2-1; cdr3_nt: TGTGCCAGCAACATACAACCCCAGGCTTACAATGAGCAGTTCTTC; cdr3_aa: CASNIQPQAYNEQFF
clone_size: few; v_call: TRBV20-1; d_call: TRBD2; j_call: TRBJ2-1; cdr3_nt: TGCAGTGCTCGTTCCATTAGGACTAGCGTGAACAATGAGCAGTTCTTC; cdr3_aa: CSARSIRTSVNNEQFF
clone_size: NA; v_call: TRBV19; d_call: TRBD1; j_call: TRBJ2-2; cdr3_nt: TGTGCCAGTATTCCCCGGGGACAGCTCGGGGAGCTGTTTTTT; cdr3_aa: CASIPRGQLGELFF
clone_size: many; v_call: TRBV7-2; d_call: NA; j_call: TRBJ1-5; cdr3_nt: TGTGCCAGCAGCTTAGTCGCCGGGACGGTCAATCAGCCCCAGCATTTT; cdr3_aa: CASSLVAGTVNQPQHF
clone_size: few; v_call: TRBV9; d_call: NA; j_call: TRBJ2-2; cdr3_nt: TGTGCCAGCAGCGGAGAGGACGGGAGACTTACCGGGGAGCTGTTTTTT; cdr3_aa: CASSGEDGRLTGELFF
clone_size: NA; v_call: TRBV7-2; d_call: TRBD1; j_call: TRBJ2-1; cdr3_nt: TGTGCCAGCAGCTTTGGGACAGGGGTTGTCGATGAGCAGTTCTTC; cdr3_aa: CASSFGTGVVDEQFF
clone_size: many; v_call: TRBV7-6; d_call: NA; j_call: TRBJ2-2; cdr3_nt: TGTGCCAGCAGCTTAGCTCCCGGATCTAACACCGGGGAGCTGTTTTTT; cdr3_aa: CASSLAPGSNTGELFF
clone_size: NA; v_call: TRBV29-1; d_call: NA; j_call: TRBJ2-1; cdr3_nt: TGCAGCGTTGAAGAATATGGCAATGAGCAGTTCTTC; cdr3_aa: CSVEEYGNEQFF
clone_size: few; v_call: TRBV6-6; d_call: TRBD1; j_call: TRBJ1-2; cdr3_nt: TGTGCCAGCAGTATCGACAGGGGGTATGGCTACACCTTC; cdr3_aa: CASSIDRGYGYTF
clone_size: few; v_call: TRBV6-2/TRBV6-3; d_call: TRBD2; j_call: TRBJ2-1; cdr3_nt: TGTGCCAGCAGTCTTGGGACTAGCGGCCACTACAATGAGCAGTTCTTC; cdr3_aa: CASSLGTSGHYNEQFF
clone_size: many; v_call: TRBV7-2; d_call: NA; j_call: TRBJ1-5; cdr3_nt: TGTGCCAGCAGCTTAGTTGGGGGGGAGCATCAGCCCCAGCATTTT; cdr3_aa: CASSLVGGEHQPQHF
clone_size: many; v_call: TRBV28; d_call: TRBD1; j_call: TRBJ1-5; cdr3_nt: TGTGCCAGCAGTCTCCCATCAGGGGGGGGCAATCAGCCCCAGCATTTT; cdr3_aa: CASSLPSGGGNQPQHF
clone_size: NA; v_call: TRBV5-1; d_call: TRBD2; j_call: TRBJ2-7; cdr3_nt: TGCGCCAGCAGTGCGGTGCAGGAAACTAGCGCTAAGTACTTC; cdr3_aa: CASSAVQETSAKYF
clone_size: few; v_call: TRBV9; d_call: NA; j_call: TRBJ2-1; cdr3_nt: TGTGCCAGCAGCGTAGACCAGCGGGCTGTCAATGAGCAGTTCTTC; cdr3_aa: CASSVDQRAVNEQFF
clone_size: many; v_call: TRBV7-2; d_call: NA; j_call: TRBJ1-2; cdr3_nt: TGTGCCAGCAGCTTAGTTTCCGGGCCTAACTATGGCTACACCTTC; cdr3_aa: CASSLVSGPNYGYTF
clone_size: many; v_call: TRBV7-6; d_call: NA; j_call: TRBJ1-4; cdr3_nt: TGTGCCAGCAGCTTAGAGGTCAGGAATAATGAAAAACTGTTTTTT; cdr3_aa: CASSLEVRNNEKLFF